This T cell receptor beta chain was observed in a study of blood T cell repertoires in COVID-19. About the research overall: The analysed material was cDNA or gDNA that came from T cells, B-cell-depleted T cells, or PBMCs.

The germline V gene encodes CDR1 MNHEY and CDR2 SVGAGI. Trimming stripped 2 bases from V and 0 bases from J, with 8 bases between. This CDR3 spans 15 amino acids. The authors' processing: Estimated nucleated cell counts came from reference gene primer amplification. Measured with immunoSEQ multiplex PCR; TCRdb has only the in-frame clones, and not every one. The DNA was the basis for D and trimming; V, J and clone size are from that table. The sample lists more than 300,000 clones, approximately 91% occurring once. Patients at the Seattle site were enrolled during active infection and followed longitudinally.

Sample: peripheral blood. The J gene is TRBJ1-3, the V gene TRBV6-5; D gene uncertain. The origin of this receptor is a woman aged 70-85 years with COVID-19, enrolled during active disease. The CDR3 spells CASSYDTYSGNTIYF. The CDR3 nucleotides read TGTGCCAGCAGTTACGACACTTACTCTGGAAACACCATATATTTT.